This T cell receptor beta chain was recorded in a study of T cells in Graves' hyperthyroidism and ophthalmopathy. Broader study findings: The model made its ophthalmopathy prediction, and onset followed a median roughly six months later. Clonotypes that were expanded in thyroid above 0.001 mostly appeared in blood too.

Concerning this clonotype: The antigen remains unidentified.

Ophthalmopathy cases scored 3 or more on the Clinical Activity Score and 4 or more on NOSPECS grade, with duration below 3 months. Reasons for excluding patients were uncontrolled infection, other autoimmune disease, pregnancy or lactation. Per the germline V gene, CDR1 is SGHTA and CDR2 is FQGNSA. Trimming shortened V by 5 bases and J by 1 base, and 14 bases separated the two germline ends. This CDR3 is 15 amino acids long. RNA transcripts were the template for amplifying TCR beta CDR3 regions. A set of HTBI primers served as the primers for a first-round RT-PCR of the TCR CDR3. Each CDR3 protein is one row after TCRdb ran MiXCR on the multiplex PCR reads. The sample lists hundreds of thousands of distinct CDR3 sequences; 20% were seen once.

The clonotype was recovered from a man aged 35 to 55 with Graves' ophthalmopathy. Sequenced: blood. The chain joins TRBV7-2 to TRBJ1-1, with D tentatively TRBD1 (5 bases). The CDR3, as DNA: TGTGCCAGCAGCATAACACGGGACCCGAACACTGAAGCTTTCTTT. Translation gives CASSITRDPNTEAFF.